This TCR beta chain was documented in a study of T cells in Graves' hyperthyroidism and ophthalmopathy (dated by TCRdb to 2018 to 2020). With regard to the full study: Peripheral blood was collected at initial diagnosis, before any treatment. According to the paper, TCR Vbeta CDR3 sequencing was carried out on 120 to 150 peripheral blood samples, which came from 40 to 45 ophthalmopathy, around 75 hyperthyroidism and some 17 progressor patients. In addition, the study compared T-cell repertoires in thyroid tissue and in blood from about 6 Graves' hyperthyroidism patients. Prospective prediction of ophthalmopathy was tested in an independent validation cohort of fewer than 20 hyperthyroidism patients and 15 to 17 patients who later progressed to ophthalmopathy. To identify distinguishing TCR V-J signatures, a discovery cohort of 100 patients was used, comprising under 45 with Graves' ophthalmopathy and roughly 60 with stable Graves' hyperthyroidism. The 100 or so discovery patients were randomly divided into training and test sets at a 7:3 ratio. Following sampling, methimazole starting at 30 mg daily was given to hyperthyroidism patients, and high-dose intravenous methylprednisolone was given to ophthalmopathy patients.

Concerning this clonotype: Its antigen is unknown. Base qualities are missing; no much larger clone stands one base away.

For this chain, trimming is 1 base at the V end and 3 bases at the J end, and the number of junction bases without a gene match is 5. Including the terminal cysteine and phenylalanine, the CDR3 comprises 16 residues. Only the CDR3 DNA stays, 48 bases, in frame from base 1. Ophthalmopathy patients had moderately to severely active disease, with a Clinical Activity Score of 3 or more, a NOSPECS grade of 4 or more, and a disease duration of less than 3 months. Exclusion was applied to patients with uncontrolled infections, other autoimmune diseases, pregnancy or lactation. Diagnoses relied on clinical symptoms, serum thyroxine and TRAb, thyroid ultrasound and orbital computed tomography. Ficoll-Paque density gradient centrifugation was used to isolate PBMCs from around 10 ml of fresh peripheral blood. Trizol reagent was used to extract total RNA, and RNA quality was then checked on an Agilent 2100 Bioanalyzer.

The full study reports these points: Most expanded thyroid clonotypes (frequency above 0.001) were also detected in blood, a finding suggesting that blood repertoires may reflect thyroid immune responses. In validation, the model predicted progression to ophthalmopathy with just under 71% sensitivity and 72% to 75% specificity, a median of 6.5 months before onset. Ophthalmopathy was separated from stable hyperthyroidism by a 13 V-J signature model, with around 90% sensitivity and roughly 81% specificity obtained in cross-validation and 80%/75% obtained in testing. Sample size was not statistically predetermined, and investigators were not blinded to group allocation.

The TCR beta CDR3 regions were amplified from the RNA transcripts. The TCR CDR3 was subjected to a first round of RT-PCR using the HTBI primer set and the Qiagen OneStep RT-PCR kit. The libraries were constructed in a second round of multiplex PCR and then size-selected and purified. Libraries were sequenced paired-end with 100 bp reads on an Illumina HiSeq2000. Under the source paper's analysis protocol: SOAPnuke was used to process the raw data, throwing out any read that contained adapters or uncalled bases, had a mean Phred below 15, or lacked an exact constant-primer or identifier match. COPE v1.2.5 was used to merge high-quality paired reads, and clonotypes were defined as unique nucleotide sequences. MiTCR v1.1 was used to align the clonotypes against IMGT TRBV, TRBD and TRBJ reference segments. Analysis was restricted to V-J combinations with a frequency above 0.0001, which covered just over 98% of repertoires. The TCS score was defined as the ratio of F50 (clonal expansion) to E x V (chaos), calculated using BLOSUM62-based TCRdist between CDR3 peptides within each V-J. Welch's t-statistics and random forest reduced 450 to 600 V-J features to roughly 13, which were used in a naive Bayes classifier (R e1071). TCRdb trimmed public reads at Q25 via fastp, called clones via MiXCR and kept in-frame beta chains. Each CDR3 protein gets just one entry, which takes the most common genes and DNA from the rows behind it. The authors' filters were not applied to this entry. The sample table lists about 520,000 distinct CDR3 sequences, approximately 25% of them with a count of one. The biggest ten clones account for 10% to 12% of the sample.

The specimen sequenced was blood. The sequence derives from a woman aged 25 to 45 with Graves' ophthalmopathy. Recombination joined TRBV12-3 or TRBV12-4 with TRBJ2-5, and TRBD1 aligns with 10 junction nucleotides. The nucleotide sequence is given as TGTGCCAGCAGTTTAGGACAGGGGGCCTGGGAAGAGACCCAGTACTTC. This encodes CASSLGQGAWEETQYF.